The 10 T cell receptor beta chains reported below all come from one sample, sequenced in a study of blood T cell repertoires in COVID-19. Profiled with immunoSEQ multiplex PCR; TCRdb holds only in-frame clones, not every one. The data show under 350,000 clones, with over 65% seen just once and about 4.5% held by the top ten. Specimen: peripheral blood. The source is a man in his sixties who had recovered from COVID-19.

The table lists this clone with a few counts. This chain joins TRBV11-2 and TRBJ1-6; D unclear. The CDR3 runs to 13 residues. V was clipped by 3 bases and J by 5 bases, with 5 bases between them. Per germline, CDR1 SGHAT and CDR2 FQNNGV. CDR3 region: CASSFSDNSPLHF. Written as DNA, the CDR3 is TGTGCCAGCAGCTTCTCGGATAATTCACCCCTCCACTTT.

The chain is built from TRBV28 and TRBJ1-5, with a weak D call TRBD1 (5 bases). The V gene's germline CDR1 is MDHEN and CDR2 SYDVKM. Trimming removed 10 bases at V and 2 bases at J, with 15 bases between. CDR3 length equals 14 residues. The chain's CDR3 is CATEGRWGNQPQHF. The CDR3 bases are TGTGCCACCGAGGGGAGGTGGGGCAATCAGCCCCAGCATTTT.

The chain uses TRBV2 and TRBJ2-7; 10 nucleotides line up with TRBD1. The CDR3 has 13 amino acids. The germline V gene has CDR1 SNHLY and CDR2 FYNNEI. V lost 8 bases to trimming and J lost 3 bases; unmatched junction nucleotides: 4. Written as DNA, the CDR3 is TGTGCCAGCGCCCGGGACAGGGGCTACGAGCAGTACTTC. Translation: CASARDRGYEQYF.

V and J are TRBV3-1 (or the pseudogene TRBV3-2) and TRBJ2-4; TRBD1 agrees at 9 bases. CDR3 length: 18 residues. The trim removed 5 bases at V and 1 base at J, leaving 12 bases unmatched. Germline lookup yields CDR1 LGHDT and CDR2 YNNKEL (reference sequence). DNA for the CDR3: TGTGCCAGCAGCTCGGAACCCGGGACAGGGTTCGCCAAAAACATTCAGTACTTC. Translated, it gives CASSSEPGTGFAKNIQYF.

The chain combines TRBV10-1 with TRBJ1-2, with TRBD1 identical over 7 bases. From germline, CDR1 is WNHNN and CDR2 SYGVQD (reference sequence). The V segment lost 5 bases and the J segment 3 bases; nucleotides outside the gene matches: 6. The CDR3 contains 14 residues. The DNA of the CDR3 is TGCGCCAGCAGTCCGCCGGGACAGTACTATGGCTACACCTTC. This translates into CASSPPGQYYGYTF.

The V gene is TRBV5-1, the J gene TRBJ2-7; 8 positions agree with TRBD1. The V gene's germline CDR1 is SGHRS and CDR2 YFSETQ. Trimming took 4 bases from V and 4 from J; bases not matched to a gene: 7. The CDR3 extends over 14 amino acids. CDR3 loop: CASSITGTGYEQYF. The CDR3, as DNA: TGCGCCAGCAGCATCACCGGGACAGGATACGAGCAGTACTTC.

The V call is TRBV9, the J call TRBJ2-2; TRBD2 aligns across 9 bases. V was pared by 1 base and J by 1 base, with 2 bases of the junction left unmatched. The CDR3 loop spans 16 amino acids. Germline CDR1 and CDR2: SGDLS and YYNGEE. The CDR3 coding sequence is TGTGCCAGCAGCGTACGACTAGCGGTGAACACCGGGGAGCTGTTTTTT. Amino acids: CASSVRLAVNTGELFF.

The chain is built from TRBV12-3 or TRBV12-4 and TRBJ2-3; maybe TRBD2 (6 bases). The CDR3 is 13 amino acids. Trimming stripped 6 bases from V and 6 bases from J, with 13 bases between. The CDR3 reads CASRTSGRDTQYF. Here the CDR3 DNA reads TGTGCCAGCAGGACCTCGGGGAGGGATACGCAGTATTTT.

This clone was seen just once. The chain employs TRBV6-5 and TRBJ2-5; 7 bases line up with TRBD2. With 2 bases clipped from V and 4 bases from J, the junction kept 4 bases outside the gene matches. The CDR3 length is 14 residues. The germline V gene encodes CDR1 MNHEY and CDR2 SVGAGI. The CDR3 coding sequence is TGTGCCAGCAGTTACACGGGAGGAGGAGAGACCCAGTACTTC. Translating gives CASSYTGGGETQYF.

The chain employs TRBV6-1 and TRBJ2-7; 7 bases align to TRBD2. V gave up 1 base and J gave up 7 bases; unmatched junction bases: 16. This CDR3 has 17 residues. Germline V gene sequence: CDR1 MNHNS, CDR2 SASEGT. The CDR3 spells CASSEGAVPGLRAEQYF. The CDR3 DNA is TGTGCCAGCAGTGAAGGCGCGGTCCCGGGACTAAGAGCTGAGCAGTACTTC.